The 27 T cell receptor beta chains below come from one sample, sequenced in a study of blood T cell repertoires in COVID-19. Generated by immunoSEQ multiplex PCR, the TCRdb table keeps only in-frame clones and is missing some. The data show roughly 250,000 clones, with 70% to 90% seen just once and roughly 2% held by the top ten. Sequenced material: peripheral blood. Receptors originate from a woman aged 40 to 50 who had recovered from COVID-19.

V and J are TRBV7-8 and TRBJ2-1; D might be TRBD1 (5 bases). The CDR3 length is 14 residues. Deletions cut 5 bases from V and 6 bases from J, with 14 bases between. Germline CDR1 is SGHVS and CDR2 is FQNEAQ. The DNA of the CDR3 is TGTGCCAGCAGCATCAGGGTTTTGGGCAATGAGCAGTTCTTC. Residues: CASSIRVLGNEQFF.

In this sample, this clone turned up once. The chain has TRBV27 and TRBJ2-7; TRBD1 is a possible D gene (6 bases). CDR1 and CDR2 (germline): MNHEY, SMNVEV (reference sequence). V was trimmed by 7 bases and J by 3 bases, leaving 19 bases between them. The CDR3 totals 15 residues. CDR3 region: CASNSGAAGVYEQYF. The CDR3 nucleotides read TGTGCCAGCAACTCAGGGGCCGCAGGGGTCTACGAGCAGTACTTC.

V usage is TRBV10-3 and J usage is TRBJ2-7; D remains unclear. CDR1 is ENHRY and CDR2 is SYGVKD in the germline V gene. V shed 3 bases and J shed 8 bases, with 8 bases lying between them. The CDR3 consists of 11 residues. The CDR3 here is CAISESTQQYF. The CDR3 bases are TGTGCCATCAGTGAAAGTACACAGCAGTACTTC.

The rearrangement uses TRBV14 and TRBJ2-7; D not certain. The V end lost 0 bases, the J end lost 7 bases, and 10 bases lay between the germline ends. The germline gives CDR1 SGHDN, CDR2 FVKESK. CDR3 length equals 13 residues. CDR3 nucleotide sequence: TGTGCCAGCAGCCAAGATTGGTCCAGAGAGCAGTACTTC. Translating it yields CASSQDWSREQYF.

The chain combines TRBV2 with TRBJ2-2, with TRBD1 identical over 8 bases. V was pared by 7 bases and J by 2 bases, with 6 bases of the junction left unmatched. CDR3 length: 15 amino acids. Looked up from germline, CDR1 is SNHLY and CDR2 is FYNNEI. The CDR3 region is CASTRDRTNTGELFF. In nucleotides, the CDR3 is TGTGCCAGCACAAGGGACAGGACCAACACCGGGGAGCTGTTTTTT. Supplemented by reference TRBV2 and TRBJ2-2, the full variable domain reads EPEVTQTPSHQVTQMGQEVILRCVPISNHLYFYWYRQILGQKVEFLVSFYNNEISEKSEIFDDQFSVERPDGSNFTLKIRSTKLEDSAMYFCASTRDRTNTGELFFGEGSRLTVL.

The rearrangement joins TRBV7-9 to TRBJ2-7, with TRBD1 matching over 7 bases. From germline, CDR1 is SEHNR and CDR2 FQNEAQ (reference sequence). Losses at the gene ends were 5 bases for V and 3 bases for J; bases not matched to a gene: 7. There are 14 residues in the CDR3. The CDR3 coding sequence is TGTGCCAGCAGCCTAAGTGGACAGGACTACGAGCAGTACTTC. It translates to CASSLSGQDYEQYF.

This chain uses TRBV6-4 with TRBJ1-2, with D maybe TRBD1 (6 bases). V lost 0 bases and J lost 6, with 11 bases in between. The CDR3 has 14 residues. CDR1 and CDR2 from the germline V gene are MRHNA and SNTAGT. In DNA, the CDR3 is TGTGCCAGCAGTGACTCGGCCCCAGGGGATGGCTACACCTTC. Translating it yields CASSDSAPGDGYTF.

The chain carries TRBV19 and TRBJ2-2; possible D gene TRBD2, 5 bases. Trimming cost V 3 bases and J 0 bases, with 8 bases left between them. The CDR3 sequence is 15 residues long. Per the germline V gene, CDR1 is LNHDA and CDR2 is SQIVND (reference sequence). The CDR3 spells CASSIRRANTGELFF. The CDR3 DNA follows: TGTGCCAGTAGTATCCGGCGGGCGAACACCGGGGAGCTGTTTTTT. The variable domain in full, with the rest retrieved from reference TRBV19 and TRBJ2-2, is DGGITQSPKYLFRKEGQNVTLSCEQNLNHDAMYWYRQDPGQGLRLIYYSQIVNDFQKGDIAEGYSVSREKKESFPLTVTSAQKNPTAFYLCASSIRRANTGELFFGEGSRLTVL.

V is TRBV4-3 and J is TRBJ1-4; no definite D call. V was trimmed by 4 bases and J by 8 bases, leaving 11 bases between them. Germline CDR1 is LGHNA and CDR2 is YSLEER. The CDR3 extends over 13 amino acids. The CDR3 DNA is TGCGCCAGCAGCCTCGAGATCGGGGAAAAACTGTTTTTT. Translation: CASSLEIGEKLFF.

CDR3 amino acids: CASSADSYNSPLHF. In DNA form, the CDR3 reads TGCGCCAGCAGCGCTGACAGTTATAATTCACCCCTCCACTTT. This chain links TRBV5-1 with TRBJ1-6; TRBD1 is a possible D gene (5 bases). The CDR3 runs to 14 residues. The V end lost 4 bases, the J end lost 4 bases, and 9 bases lay between the germline ends. Germline CDR1 is SGHRS and CDR2 is YFSETQ.

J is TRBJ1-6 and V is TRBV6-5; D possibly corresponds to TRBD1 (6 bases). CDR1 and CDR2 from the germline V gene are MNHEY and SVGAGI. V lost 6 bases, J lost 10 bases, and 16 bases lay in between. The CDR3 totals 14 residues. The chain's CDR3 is CASRPDRSGSPLHF. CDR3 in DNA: TGTGCCAGCAGACCCGACAGGTCGGGATCACCCCTCCACTTT.

CDR3 in amino acids: CAWSVDRGGETQYF. CDR3 coding DNA: TGTGCCTGGAGTGTTGACAGGGGGGGAGAGACCCAGTACTTC. The gene calls are TRBV30 and TRBJ2-5; 9 positions match TRBD1. The CDR3 runs 14 residues. Germline V gene lookup returns CDR1 GTSNPN and CDR2 SVGIG (reference sequence). V trimming: 0 bases; J trimming: 4 bases; junction bases outside the gene matches: 3.

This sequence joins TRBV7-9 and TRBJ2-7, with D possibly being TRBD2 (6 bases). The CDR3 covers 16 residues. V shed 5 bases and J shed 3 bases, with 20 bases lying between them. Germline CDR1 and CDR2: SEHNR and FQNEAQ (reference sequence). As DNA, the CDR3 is TGTGCCAGCAGCCCGGGCCGTAGCGGACAACACTACGAGCAGTACTTC. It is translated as CASSPGRSGQHYEQYF.

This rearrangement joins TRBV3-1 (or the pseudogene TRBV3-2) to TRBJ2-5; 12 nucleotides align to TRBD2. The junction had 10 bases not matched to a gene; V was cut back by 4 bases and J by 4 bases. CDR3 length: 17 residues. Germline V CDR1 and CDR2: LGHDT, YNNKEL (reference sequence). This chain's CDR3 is CASSLLPPGLAGETQYF. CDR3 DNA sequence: TGTGCCAGCAGCCTCCTCCCCCCGGGACTAGCGGGAGAGACCCAGTACTTC.

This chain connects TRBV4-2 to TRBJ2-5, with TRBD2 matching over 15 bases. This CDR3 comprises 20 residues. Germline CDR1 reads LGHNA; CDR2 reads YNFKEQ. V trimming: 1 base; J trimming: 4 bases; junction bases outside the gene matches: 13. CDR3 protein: CASSQGDPGTSGRSVETQYF. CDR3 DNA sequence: TGTGCCAGCAGCCAAGGGGACCCCGGGACTAGCGGGAGGTCTGTAGAGACCCAGTACTTC.

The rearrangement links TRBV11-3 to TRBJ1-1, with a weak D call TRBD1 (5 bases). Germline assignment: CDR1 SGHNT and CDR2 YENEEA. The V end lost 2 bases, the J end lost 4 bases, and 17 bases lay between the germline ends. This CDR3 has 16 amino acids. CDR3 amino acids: CASSLNRLGGATEAFF. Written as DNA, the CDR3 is TGTGCCAGCAGCTTAAATCGTCTGGGGGGTGCCACTGAAGCTTTCTTT.

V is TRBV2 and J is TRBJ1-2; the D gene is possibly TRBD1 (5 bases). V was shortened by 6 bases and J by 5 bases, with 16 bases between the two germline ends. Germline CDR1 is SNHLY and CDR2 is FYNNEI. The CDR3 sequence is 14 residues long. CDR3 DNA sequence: TGTGCCAGCAGAGGGGACTTAGAGGGGTATGGCTACACCTTC. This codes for CASRGDLEGYGYTF.

Here the CDR3 reads CSVGGGFSGNTIYF. CDR3 DNA sequence: TGCAGCGTTGGTGGTGGCTTCTCTGGAAACACCATATATTTT. The J gene is TRBJ1-3, the V gene TRBV29-1; D remains ambiguous. The CDR3 is made up of 14 amino acids. Germline-derived CDR1 and CDR2 are SQVTM and ANQGSEA. Trimming took off 4 bases at V and 0 bases at J, with 10 bases between the two ends.

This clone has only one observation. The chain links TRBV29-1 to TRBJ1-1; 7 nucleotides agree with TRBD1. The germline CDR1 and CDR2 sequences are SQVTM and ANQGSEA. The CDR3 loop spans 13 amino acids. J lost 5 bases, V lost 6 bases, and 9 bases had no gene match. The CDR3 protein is CSVSRGMGTEAFF. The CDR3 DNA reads TGCAGCGTAAGCAGGGGGATGGGGACTGAAGCTTTCTTT. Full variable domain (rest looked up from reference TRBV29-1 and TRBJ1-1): SAVISQKPSRDICQRGTSLTIQCQVDSQVTMMFWYRQQPGQSLTLIATANQGSEATYESGFVIDKFPISRPNLTFSTLTVSNMSPEDSSIYLCSVSRGMGTEAFFGQGTRLTVV.

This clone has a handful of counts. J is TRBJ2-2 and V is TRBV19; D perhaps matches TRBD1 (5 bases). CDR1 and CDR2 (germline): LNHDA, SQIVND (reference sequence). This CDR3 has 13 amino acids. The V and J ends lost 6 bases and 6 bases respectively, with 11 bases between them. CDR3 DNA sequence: TGTGCCAGTAGGCCGCAGGGTCCCGGGGAGCTGTTTTTT. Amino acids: CASRPQGPGELFF.

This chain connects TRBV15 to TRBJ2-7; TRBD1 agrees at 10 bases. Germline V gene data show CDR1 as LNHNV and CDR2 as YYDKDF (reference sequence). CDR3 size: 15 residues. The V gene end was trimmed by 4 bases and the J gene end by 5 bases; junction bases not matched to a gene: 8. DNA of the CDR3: TGTGCCACCAGCACTACCGGGACAGGGGACCACGAGCAGTACTTC. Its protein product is CATSTTGTGDHEQYF.

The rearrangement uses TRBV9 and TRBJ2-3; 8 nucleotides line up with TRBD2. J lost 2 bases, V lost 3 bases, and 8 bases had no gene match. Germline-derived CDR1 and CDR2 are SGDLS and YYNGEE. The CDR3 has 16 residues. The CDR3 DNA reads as TGTGCCAGCAGCGCCGTAGCGGGACCCCCCACAGATACGCAGTATTTT. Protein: CASSAVAGPPTDTQYF. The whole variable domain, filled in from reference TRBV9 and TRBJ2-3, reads DSGVTQTPKHLITATGQRVTLRCSPRSGDLSVYWYQQSLDQGLQFLIQYYNGEERAKGNILERFSAQQFPDLHSELNLSSLELGDSALYFCASSAVAGPPTDTQYFGPGTRLTVL.

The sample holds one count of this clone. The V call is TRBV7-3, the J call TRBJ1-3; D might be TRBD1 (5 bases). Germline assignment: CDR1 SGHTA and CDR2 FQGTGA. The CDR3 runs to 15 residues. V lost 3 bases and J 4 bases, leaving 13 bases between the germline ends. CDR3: CASSFSGNPGNTIYF. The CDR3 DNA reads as TGTGCCAGCAGCTTTTCAGGGAACCCAGGAAACACCATATATTTT.

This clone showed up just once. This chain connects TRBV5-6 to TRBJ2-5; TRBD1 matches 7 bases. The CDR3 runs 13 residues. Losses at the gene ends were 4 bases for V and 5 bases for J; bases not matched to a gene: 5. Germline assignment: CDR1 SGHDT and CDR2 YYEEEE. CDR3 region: CASSPTGAETQYF. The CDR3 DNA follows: TGTGCCAGCAGCCCCACAGGGGCGGAGACCCAGTACTTC.

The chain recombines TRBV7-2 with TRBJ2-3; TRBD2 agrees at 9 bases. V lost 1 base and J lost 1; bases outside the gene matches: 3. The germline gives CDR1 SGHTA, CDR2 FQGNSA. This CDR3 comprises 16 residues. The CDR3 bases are TGTGCCAGCAGCTTAGGCCCTAGCGGGGGCACAGATACGCAGTATTTT. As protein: CASSLGPSGGTDTQYF.

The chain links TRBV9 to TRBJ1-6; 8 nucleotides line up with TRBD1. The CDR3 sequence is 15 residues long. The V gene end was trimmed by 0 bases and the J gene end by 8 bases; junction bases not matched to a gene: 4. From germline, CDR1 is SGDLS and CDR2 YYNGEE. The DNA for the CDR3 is TGTGCCAGCAGCGTAGACTCGGGACAGGATTCACCCCTCCACTTT. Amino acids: CASSVDSGQDSPLHF. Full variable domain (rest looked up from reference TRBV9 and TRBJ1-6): DSGVTQTPKHLITATGQRVTLRCSPRSGDLSVYWYQQSLDQGLQFLIQYYNGEERAKGNILERFSAQQFPDLHSELNLSSLELGDSALYFCASSVDSGQDSPLHFGNGTRLTVT.

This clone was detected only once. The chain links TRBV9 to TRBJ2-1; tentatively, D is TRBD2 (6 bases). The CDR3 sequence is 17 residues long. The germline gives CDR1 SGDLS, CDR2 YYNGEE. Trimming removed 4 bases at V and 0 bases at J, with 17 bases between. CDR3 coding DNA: TGTGCCAGCAGCTTGGGTCTAGCGCATAACTCCTACAATGAGCAGTTCTTC. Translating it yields CASSLGLAHNSYNEQFF.